The clone carrying this T cell receptor (beta chain) has only one observation. Authors' analysis steps: Reference gene primer amplification gave nucleated cell count estimates. Only in-frame clones appear in the TCRdb table, and some are missing; sequencing was by immunoSEQ multiplex PCR. That table furnishes V, J and clone size, whereas the DNA furnished D and trimming. The sample yields fewer than 500,000 clones, approximately 90% seen once. The data were taken from a study of blood T cell repertoires in COVID-19. Whole-study context: The origin of the acute and convalescent COVID-19 samples was the United States, Italy and Spain.

The J segment lost 1 base and the V segment lost 0 bases, leaving 4 bases of the junction unmatched. This CDR3 spans 16 amino acids. Germline CDR1 reads MNHNS; CDR2 reads SASEGT. Seattle researchers signed up patients amid active infection and tracked them longitudinally. This TCR was recovered from a man younger than 35 with COVID-19, enrolled during active disease. Sequencing used peripheral blood. This chain uses TRBV6-1 with TRBJ2-3, with 7 bases that match TRBD2. In DNA, the CDR3 is TGTGCCAGCAGTGAAGCTCGGACTAGTGGCACAGATACGCAGTATTTT. Translation gives CASSEARTSGTDTQYF.